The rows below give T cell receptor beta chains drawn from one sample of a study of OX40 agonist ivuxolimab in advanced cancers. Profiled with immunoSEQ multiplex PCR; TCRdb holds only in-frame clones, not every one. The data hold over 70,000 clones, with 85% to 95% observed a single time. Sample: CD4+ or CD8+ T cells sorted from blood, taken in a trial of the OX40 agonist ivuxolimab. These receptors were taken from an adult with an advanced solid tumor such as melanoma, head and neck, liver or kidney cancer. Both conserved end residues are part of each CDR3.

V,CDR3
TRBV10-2,CASSEPTATGELFF
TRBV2,CASSLYANTGELFF
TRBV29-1,CSVFLGLSYEQYF
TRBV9,CASSAFSGTPYEQYF
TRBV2,CASTLLAGGEETQYF
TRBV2,CASSERVTVLNTEAFF
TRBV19,CASSIPAGGHYNEQFF
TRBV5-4,CASSPGLRPYEQYF
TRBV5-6,CASSLAPREDTEAFF
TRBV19,CASSIETSGRGTGNIQYF
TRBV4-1,CASSQVTPANYGYTF
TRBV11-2,CASSDDRAPDYEQYF
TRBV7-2,CASSLLGGEAFF
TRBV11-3,CASSLRKGIYGYTF
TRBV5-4,CASSYPPYEQYF
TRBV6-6,CASTSTSLYEQYF
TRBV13,CASSFRAGNTEAFF
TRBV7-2,CASSLGSVYGRRANEQYF
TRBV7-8,CASSLVGEGNTF
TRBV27,CASRPGLTGWNSNQPQHF
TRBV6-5,CASRSAGVTEAFF
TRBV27,CASSFLGGNQPQHF
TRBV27,CASSFRDRANYGYTF
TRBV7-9,CASSSNSRGVSGELFF
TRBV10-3,CAISETGGTNEKLFF
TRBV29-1,CSVGGGDRAYNEQFF
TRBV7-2,CASSLVAPSSYNSPLHF
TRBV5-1,CASSHSGVEQFF
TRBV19,CASSIRLDRGEKLFF
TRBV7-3,CASSLDVAGELFF
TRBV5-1,CASSFRQGAGANVLTF
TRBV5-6,CASSLGGGGSTDTQYF
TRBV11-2,CASSLGYRGFETNEKLFF
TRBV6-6,CASRPGGNTGELFF